This T cell receptor beta chain was found in a study of cytomegalovirus exposure and HLA in healthy donors. Study observations and caveats: Reportedly, diagnosis of cytomegalovirus status by the classifier showed high specificity and sensitivity.

Researchers ran the PCR with 60 Vbeta and 13 Jbeta primers. Only in-frame clones appear in the TCRdb table, and some are missing; sequencing was by immunoSEQ multiplex PCR. The table for this sample gives over 100,000 clones. A word on this clone: The antigen remains undetermined.

This CDR3 has 13 residues. Germline CDR1 is MNHEY and CDR2 is SVGAGI. Trimming removed 9 bases from V and 4 bases from J, with 13 bases in between. The sequence was collected from a middle-aged woman in good health and CMV-seropositive. The sequenced sample was PBMCs. The V call is TRBV6-5, the J call TRBJ2-1, with a weak D call TRBD1 (6 bases). The CDR3 sequence: CASTTGTYNEQFF. The CDR3, as DNA: TGTGCCAGTACAACAGGGACGTACAATGAGCAGTTCTTC.